Listed below are T cell receptor beta chains from one sample, sequenced in a study of control samples from healthy donors and cancer patients. Only in-frame clones appear in the TCRdb table, and some are missing; sequencing was by immunoSEQ multiplex PCR. The sample lists over 150,000 clones; just over 95% were seen once. The sequenced sample was blood. The receptors derive from a woman in her 30s in good health. The CDR3 runs from the conserved cysteine through the conserved F or W. The D gene is left open where the match is weak. Clone size is stated in some rows and not others, as once, few, many or a class when expanded.

V: TRBV4-1; J: TRBJ2-2; length: 16; D: TRBD2; size: .; DNA: TGCGCCAGCAGCCAAACTAGCGGGAGGGCCTCCGGGGAGCTGTTTTTT; CDR3: CASSQTSGRASGELFF
V: TRBV7-3; J: TRBJ2-6; length: 21; D: .; size: .; DNA: TGTGCCAGCAGCTTAAGTCGAGGGGCGGCAGATTCCCTCTCTGGGGCCAACGTCCTGACTTTC; CDR3: CASSLSRGAADSLSGANVLTF
V: TRBV5-1; J: TRBJ1-1; length: 14; D: .; size: .; DNA: TGCGCCAGCAGCTTGGCGGGGGGCGTGACTGAAGCTTTCTTT; CDR3: CASSLAGGVTEAFF
V: TRBV12-3/TRBV12-4; J: TRBJ1-4; length: 12; D: TRBD1; size: .; DNA: TGTGCCAGCAGAGGAGGGGGCGAAAAACTGTTTTTT; CDR3: CASRGGGEKLFF
V: TRBV2; J: TRBJ2-1; length: 13; D: TRBD2; size: .; DNA: TGTGCCAGCAATTACGGGGGGGGCGATGAGCAGTTCTTC; CDR3: CASNYGGGDEQFF
V: TRBV3-1/TRBV3-2; J: TRBJ1-2; length: 17; D: .; size: .; DNA: TGTGCCAGCAGCCTGACCCTTTCCGGGCAGCCTAACTATGGCTACACCTTC; CDR3: CASSLTLSGQPNYGYTF
V: TRBV15; J: TRBJ1-6; length: 15; D: .; size: .; DNA: TGTGCCACCAGCAGACTTCGGCAGGGGAATTCACCCCTCCACTTT; CDR3: CATSRLRQGNSPLHF
V: TRBV19; J: TRBJ2-7; length: 14; D: TRBD1; size: .; DNA: TGTGCCAGTAGTATAGGGGGACAGGGCTACGAGCAGTACTTC; CDR3: CASSIGGQGYEQYF
V: TRBV7-9; J: TRBJ1-1; length: 17; D: .; size: .; DNA: TGTGCCAGCACCAAAATGCGCATGGCAGGGAGGGACACTGAAGCTTTCTTT; CDR3: CASTKMRMAGRDTEAFF
V: TRBV2; J: TRBJ1-5; length: 14; D: TRBD1; size: .; DNA: TGTGCCAGCAAACAGGGGGACCACAATCAGCCCCAGCATTTT; CDR3: CASKQGDHNQPQHF
V: TRBV18; J: TRBJ2-4; length: 14; D: .; size: .; DNA: TGTGCCAGCTCACCAGATTTAGCCAAAAACATTCAGTACTTC; CDR3: CASSPDLAKNIQYF
V: TRBV6-4; J: TRBJ2-3; length: 15; D: TRBD1; size: .; DNA: TGTGCCAGCAGTGACCGGACAGGGGGAACAGATACGCAGTATTTT; CDR3: CASSDRTGGTDTQYF
V: TRBV5-1; J: TRBJ2-3; length: 16; D: .; size: .; DNA: TGCGCCAGCAGCTTGGGGGATAGCCGAGGCACAGATACGCAGTATTTT; CDR3: CASSLGDSRGTDTQYF
V: TRBV13; J: TRBJ2-2; length: 14; D: TRBD2; size: .; DNA: TGTGCCAGCAGGTCCGGGACTAGTAACGGGGAGCTGTTTTTT; CDR3: CASRSGTSNGELFF
V: TRBV5-1; J: TRBJ1-4; length: 13; D: .; size: .; DNA: TGCGCCAGCAGCTTGGCGAGGGGTGAAAAACTGTTTTTT; CDR3: CASSLARGEKLFF
V: TRBV5-1; J: TRBJ1-1; length: 14; D: .; size: .; DNA: TGCGCCAGCAGCTTCTCAGGGCTGAACACTGAAGCTTTCTTT; CDR3: CASSFSGLNTEAFF
V: TRBV3-1/TRBV3-2; J: TRBJ1-6; length: 14; D: .; size: .; DNA: TGTGCCAGCAGCCAAGATCTCAGTAATTCACCCCTCCACTTT; CDR3: CASSQDLSNSPLHF
V: TRBV25-1; J: TRBJ1-2; length: 12; D: .; size: .; DNA: TGTGCCAGCAGTGGTTCCTCGGACCTCGTCTTCTTC; CDR3: CASSGSSDLVFF
V: TRBV15; J: TRBJ2-1; length: 14; D: .; size: .; DNA: TGTGCCACCAGCAAGGGACAACTCTACAATGAGCAGTTCTTC; CDR3: CATSKGQLYNEQFF
V: TRBV5-1; J: TRBJ2-2; length: 14; D: .; size: .; DNA: TGCGCCAGCGAACGGGACACGAACACCGGGGAGCTGTTTTTT; CDR3: CASERDTNTGELFF
V: TRBV6-5; J: TRBJ1-2; length: 15; D: .; size: .; DNA: TGTGCCAGCAGTTACTGGGCAGGGGAAGACTATGGCTACACCTTC; CDR3: CASSYWAGEDYGYTF
V: TRBV7-5; J: TRBJ1-2; length: 12; D: .; size: .; DNA: TGTGCCAGAAGCAAAACATGTTATGGCTACACCTTC; CDR3: CARSKTCYGYTF
V: TRBV7-6; J: TRBJ2-5; length: 16; D: .; size: .; DNA: TGTGCCAGCAGCTTAGAATCTAGGGGGTACCAAGAGACCCAGTACTTC; CDR3: CASSLESRGYQETQYF
V: TRBV25-1; J: TRBJ1-6; length: 12; D: .; size: .; DNA: TGTGCCAGCAGGGACAGTAATTCACCCCTCCACTTT; CDR3: CASRDSNSPLHF
V: TRBV2; J: TRBJ1-1; length: 13; D: TRBD1; size: .; DNA: TGTGCCAGCTATTATAGCCGGGACAGGGAAGCTTTCTTT; CDR3: CASYYSRDREAFF
V: TRBV12-2; J: TRBJ1-5; length: 15; D: .; size: .; DNA: TGTGCAAGTCGCTCCGGACGGTGGCTGAATCAGCCCCAGCATTTT; CDR3: CASRSGRWLNQPQHF
V: TRBV9; J: TRBJ1-2; length: 15; D: .; size: .; DNA: TGTGCCAGCAGCGCTAGTTTTAGGGATCGCTATGGCTACACCTTC; CDR3: CASSASFRDRYGYTF
V: TRBV19; J: TRBJ1-1; length: 14; D: .; size: .; DNA: TGTGCCAGTAGTATGACGGGGGGGATACCTGAAGCTTTCTTT; CDR3: CASSMTGGIPEAFF
V: TRBV9; J: TRBJ2-5; length: 16; D: TRBD1; size: .; DNA: TGTGCCAGCAGCGTAGGTAGGACAGGGGGCGTAGAGACCCAGTACTTC; CDR3: CASSVGRTGGVETQYF
V: TRBV20-1; J: TRBJ2-7; length: 11; D: .; size: .; DNA: TGCAGTGGCGTACGGGACTACGAGCAGTACTTC; CDR3: CSGVRDYEQYF
V: TRBV27; J: TRBJ1-1; length: 15; D: TRBD1; size: .; DNA: TGTGCCACCCCCCATGTGGGACAGATGAACACTGAAGCTTTCTTT; CDR3: CATPHVGQMNTEAFF
V: TRBV10-2; J: TRBJ2-6; length: 16; D: .; size: once; DNA: TGCGCCAGCAGTGAATGGCGTTCCTCTGGGGCCAACGTCCTGACTTTC; CDR3: CASSEWRSSGANVLTF
V: TRBV15; J: TRBJ1-1; length: 15; D: .; size: .; DNA: TGTGCCACCAGCAGGGGAGACAGCACCCACACTGAAGCTTTCTTT; CDR3: CATSRGDSTHTEAFF
V: TRBV28; J: TRBJ1-1; length: 12; D: .; size: .; DNA: TGTGCCAGCAGTTTCTCGGGGGATGAAGCTTTCTTT; CDR3: CASSFSGDEAFF
V: TRBV7-8; J: TRBJ1-1; length: 15; D: .; size: .; DNA: TGTGCCAGCAGCTTATGGAGAAGCACGAACACTGAAGCTTTCTTT; CDR3: CASSLWRSTNTEAFF
V: TRBV6-4; J: TRBJ2-1; length: 14; D: TRBD2; size: .; DNA: TGTGCCAGCAGTGAGTCTAGCGGGGGGAATGAGCAGTTCTTC; CDR3: CASSESSGGNEQFF
V: TRBV6-5; J: TRBJ1-1; length: 13; D: .; size: once; DNA: TGTGCCAGCACCCGCCGGGCAGGAACTGAAGCTTTCTTT; CDR3: CASTRRAGTEAFF
V: TRBV14; J: TRBJ1-2; length: 14; D: .; size: .; DNA: TGTGCCAGCAGCCAAGATCACGGGGGCTGGAGCTACACCTTC; CDR3: CASSQDHGGWSYTF
V: TRBV5-1; J: TRBJ2-2; length: 17; D: TRBD2; size: .; DNA: TGCGCCAGCAGCCCCCGGACTAGCGGGCGGAACACCGGGGAGCTGTTTTTT; CDR3: CASSPRTSGRNTGELFF
V: TRBV30; J: TRBJ2-2; length: 14; D: .; size: .; DNA: TGTGCCTGGAGGTGGGCTAAGAACACCGGGGAGCTGTTTTTT; CDR3: CAWRWAKNTGELFF
V: TRBV7-3; J: TRBJ2-5; length: 12; D: .; size: .; DNA: TGTGCCAGCAGCCCCGACGGAGAGACCCAGTACTTC; CDR3: CASSPDGETQYF
V: TRBV28; J: TRBJ1-3; length: 16; D: .; size: .; DNA: TGTGCCAGCAGTATACCGTCCGGCCAGGGCGGAAACACCATATATTTT; CDR3: CASSIPSGQGGNTIYF
V: TRBV29-1; J: TRBJ2-5; length: 13; D: .; size: .; DNA: TGCAGCGTTGAAGACAGCCACCAAGAGACCCAGTACTTC; CDR3: CSVEDSHQETQYF
V: TRBV30; J: TRBJ1-5; length: 13; D: .; size: few; DNA: TGTGCCTGGAGTGAAAGTAGCAATCAGCCCCAGCATTTT; CDR3: CAWSESSNQPQHF
V: TRBV6-5; J: TRBJ1-2; length: 14; D: .; size: .; DNA: TGTGCCAGCAGTTACTCATTACCCGCTCGGGGCTACACCTTC; CDR3: CASSYSLPARGYTF
V: TRBV4-2; J: TRBJ2-7; length: 16; D: TRBD2; size: .; DNA: TGTGCCAGCAGCCAAGAGGCTAGCGGGAGGGCCCACGAGCAGTACTTC; CDR3: CASSQEASGRAHEQYF
V: TRBV27; J: TRBJ2-7; length: 16; D: TRBD1; size: .; DNA: TGTGCCAGCAGTTCGCGTCGGGGACAGTGGGCCGACGAGCAGTACTTC; CDR3: CASSSRRGQWADEQYF
V: TRBV5-8; J: TRBJ1-4; length: 14; D: .; size: .; DNA: TGTGCCAGCAGTCGCGACAGATCTAATGAAAAACTGTTTTTT; CDR3: CASSRDRSNEKLFF
V: TRBV15; J: TRBJ1-4; length: 15; D: .; size: .; DNA: TGTGCCACCAGCAGAGAAACAGCAACTAATGAAAAACTGTTTTTT; CDR3: CATSRETATNEKLFF
V: TRBV11-2; J: TRBJ2-2; length: 19; D: .; size: .; DNA: TGTGCCAGCAAACCTGTGGGAGGTAGGAGGGCCGAATTAACCGGGGAGCTGTTTTTT; CDR3: CASKPVGGRRAELTGELFF
V: TRBV6-5; J: TRBJ1-2; length: 14; D: .; size: .; DNA: TGTGCCAGCAGTTACTCGCGGACAGCCTATGGCTACACCTTC; CDR3: CASSYSRTAYGYTF
V: TRBV2; J: TRBJ1-5; length: 13; D: .; size: .; DNA: TGTGCCAGCAGTGTGGACCCATATCAGCCCCAGCATTTT; CDR3: CASSVDPYQPQHF
V: TRBV9; J: TRBJ2-5; length: 16; D: .; size: .; DNA: TGTGCCAGCAGACTATTTTATCAGGGCTCGTGGGAGAACCAGTACTTC; CDR3: CASRLFYQGSWENQYF
V: TRBV6-4; J: TRBJ2-5; length: 11; D: .; size: .; DNA: TGTGCCAGCTTCTGGTACGAGACCCAGTACTTC; CDR3: CASFWYETQYF
V: TRBV3-1/TRBV3-2; J: TRBJ2-3; length: 12; D: .; size: .; DNA: TGTGCCAGCAGCCACGCCTCAGATACGCAGTATTTT; CDR3: CASSHASDTQYF